Following are 18 T cell receptor beta chains from one sample sequenced in a study of monozygotic twins with inflammatory bowel disease. TCRdb reprocessed the 5' RACE reads and stores each CDR3 protein as one record, lacking DNA. The listing records approximately 400,000 distinct CDR3 sequences. The sequencing input was blood. The source is a human donor with ulcerative colitis or Crohn's disease, or a healthy co-twin of an affected twin (not recorded which).

V is TRBV20-1 and J is TRBJ2-7; TCRdb proposes TRBD1, but this gene call is untestable without DNA. CDR3 length: 13 residues. Germline V CDR1 and CDR2: DFQATT, SNEGSKA (reference sequence). The CDR3 sequence is CSAVQPTGTEQYF.

The chain recombines TRBV5-1 with TRBJ2-1; TCRdb reports TRBD1, a call that lacks DNA to check it against. Per germline, CDR1 SGHRS and CDR2 YFSETQ. CDR3 size: 17 residues. CDR3: CASSTGGTGRTYNEQFF.

The chain combines TRBV20-1 with TRBJ2-5; as DNA is missing, the TRBD1 call by TCRdb cannot be tested. There are 13 residues in the CDR3. From germline, CDR1 is DFQATT and CDR2 SNEGSKA (reference sequence). CDR3 sequence reads: CSARGTVRETQYF.

V usage is TRBV7-6 and J usage is TRBJ2-1; the TCRdb call, TRBD1, lacks DNA for checking. This CDR3 has 15 residues. Germline-derived CDR1 and CDR2 are SGHVS and FNYEAQ. Here the CDR3 reads CASSFGQGGYNEQFF. Drawing the rest from reference TRBV7-6 and TRBJ2-1, the complete variable domain is GAGVSQSPRYKVTKRGQDVALRCDPISGHVSLYWYRQALGQGPEFLTYFNYEAQQDKSGLPNDRFSAERPEGSISTLTIQRTEQRDSAMYRCASSFGQGGYNEQFFGPGTRLTVL.

This chain connects TRBV5-1 to TRBJ2-2. Germline V gene lookup returns CDR1 SGHRS and CDR2 YFSETQ. This CDR3 has 15 amino acids. The CDR3 reads CASSLGQDNTGELFF.

The J gene is TRBJ1-2, the V gene TRBV20-1; TCRdb designates TRBD1, a call that cannot be tested without DNA. The CDR3 contains 13 residues. Germline loops: CDR1 DFQATT, CDR2 SNEGSKA (reference sequence). CDR3 residues: CSARQGTGYGYTF.

V is TRBV7-2 and J is TRBJ1-6; the D gene TCRdb calls, TRBD1, cannot be checked with no DNA. The germline V gene encodes CDR1 SGHTA and CDR2 FQGNSA. This CDR3 comprises 14 residues. CDR3: CASSFDRGHSPLHF.

The CDR3 sequence is CASSPGGQGGQPQHF. The rearrangement uses TRBV5-1 and TRBJ1-5; checking the TCRdb D call of TRBD1 is not possible without DNA. Germline values: CDR1 SGHRS, CDR2 YFSETQ. CDR3 length equals 15 residues.

The chain carries TRBV2 and TRBJ2-7. The germline CDR1 and CDR2 sequences are SNHLY and FYNNEI. The CDR3 is 14 residues long. The CDR3 sequence is CASSEAELTYEQYF.

The rearrangement links TRBV28 to TRBJ2-7; TCRdb selects TRBD1, and the lack of DNA leaves this call unchecked. Per the germline V gene, CDR1 is MDHEN and CDR2 is SYDVKM. CDR3 length equals 16 residues. CDR3: CASSSPGGTAPYEQYF.

The chain is built from TRBV6-5 and TRBJ2-4; TCRdb's D gene call, TRBD1, goes unchecked for lack of DNA. Germline V gives CDR1 MNHEY, CDR2 SVGAGI. CDR3 length equals 12 residues. CDR3 region: CASTTSGTGLYF.

The chain is built from TRBV12-3 or TRBV12-4 and TRBJ2-1; the TRBD1 assignment by TCRdb is unverifiable without DNA. This CDR3 has 15 amino acids. CDR3 sequence reads: CASLTRDRGYNEQFF.

V usage is TRBV18 and J usage is TRBJ2-3. The CDR3 contains 17 residues. Germline V gene lookup returns CDR1 KGHSH and CDR2 LQKENI. The chain's CDR3 is CASSPPWGRASTDTQYF.

The J gene is TRBJ2-2, the V gene TRBV19. Looked up from germline, CDR1 is LNHDA and CDR2 is SQIVND (reference sequence). The CDR3 has 14 residues. CDR3 protein: CASNLHSVSGELFF.

V usage is TRBV7-9 and J usage is TRBJ1-3; the TCRdb D gene call, TRBD1, has no DNA to confirm it. CDR1 and CDR2 from the germline V gene are SEHNR and FQNEAQ (reference sequence). This CDR3 is built from 15 residues. CDR3 in amino acids: CASSFPGQGGNTIYF.

The chain joins TRBV28 to TRBJ2-1. The CDR3 totals 14 residues. CDR1 and CDR2 (germline): MDHEN, SYDVKM. The CDR3 sequence: CASSLTEPYNEQFF.

The chain combines TRBV29-1 with TRBJ2-7; the TCRdb call, TRBD1, lacks DNA for checking. Per germline, CDR1 SQVTM and CDR2 ANQGSEA. CDR3 length equals 13 residues. The CDR3: CSVASGQGYEQYF.

The gene calls are TRBV9 and TRBJ2-1; TCRdb's D gene call, TRBD1, goes unchecked for lack of DNA. CDR1 is SGDLS and CDR2 is YYNGEE in the germline V gene. This CDR3 has 16 residues. CDR3 sequence: CASSILPSGGYNEQFF. Variable domain in full (rest from reference TRBV9 and TRBJ2-1): DSGVTQTPKHLITATGQRVTLRCSPRSGDLSVYWYQQSLDQGLQFLIQYYNGEERAKGNILERFSAQQFPDLHSELNLSSLELGDSALYFCASSILPSGGYNEQFFGPGTRLTVL.